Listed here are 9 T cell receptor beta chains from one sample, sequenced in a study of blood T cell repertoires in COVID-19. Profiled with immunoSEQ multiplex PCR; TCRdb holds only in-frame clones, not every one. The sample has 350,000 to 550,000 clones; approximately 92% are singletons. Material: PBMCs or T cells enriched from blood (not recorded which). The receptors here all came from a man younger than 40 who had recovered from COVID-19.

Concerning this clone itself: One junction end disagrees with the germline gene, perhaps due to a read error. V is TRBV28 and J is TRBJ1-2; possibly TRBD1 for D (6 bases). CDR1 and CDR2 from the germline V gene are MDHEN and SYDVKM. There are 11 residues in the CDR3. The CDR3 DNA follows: TGTGCCAGCAGTTTTCTGGGACATTTCCTATTC. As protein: CASSFLGHFLF.

CDR3: CASSATSGSTYEQYF. In DNA form, the CDR3 reads TGTGCCAGCAGCGCAACGAGCGGGAGTACCTACGAGCAGTACTTC. This rearrangement joins TRBV7-9 to TRBJ2-7, with 8 positions matching TRBD2. This CDR3 has 15 residues. In germline, CDR1 is SEHNR, CDR2 FQNEAQ (reference sequence). J was trimmed by 2 bases and V by 5 bases; bases with no gene match: 8.

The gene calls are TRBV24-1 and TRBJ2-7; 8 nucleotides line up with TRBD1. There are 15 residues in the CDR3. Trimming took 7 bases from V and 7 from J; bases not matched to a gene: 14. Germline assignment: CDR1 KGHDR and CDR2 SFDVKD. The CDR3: CATRAPGQGWREQYF. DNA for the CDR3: TGTGCCACCAGGGCCCCCGGACAGGGCTGGAGGGAGCAGTACTTC.

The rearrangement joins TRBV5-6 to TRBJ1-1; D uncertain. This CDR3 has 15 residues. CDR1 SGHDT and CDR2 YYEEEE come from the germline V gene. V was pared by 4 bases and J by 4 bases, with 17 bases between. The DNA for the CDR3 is TGTGCCAGCAGCATCCGGGCCCTAGGGAGCACTGAAGCTTTCTTT. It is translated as CASSIRALGSTEAFF. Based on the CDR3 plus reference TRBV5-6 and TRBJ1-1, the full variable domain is DAGVTQSPTHLIKTRGQQVTLRCSPKSGHDTVSWYQQALGQGPQFIFQYYEEEERQRGNFPDRFSGHQFPNYSSELNVNALLLGDSALYLCASSIRALGSTEAFFGQGTRLTVV.

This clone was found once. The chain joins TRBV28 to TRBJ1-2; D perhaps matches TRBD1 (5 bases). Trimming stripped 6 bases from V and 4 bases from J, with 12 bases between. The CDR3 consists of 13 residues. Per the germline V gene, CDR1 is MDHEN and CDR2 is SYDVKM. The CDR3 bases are TGTGCCAGCAGCATGACAGTGAGCTATGGCTACACCTTC. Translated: CASSMTVSYGYTF.

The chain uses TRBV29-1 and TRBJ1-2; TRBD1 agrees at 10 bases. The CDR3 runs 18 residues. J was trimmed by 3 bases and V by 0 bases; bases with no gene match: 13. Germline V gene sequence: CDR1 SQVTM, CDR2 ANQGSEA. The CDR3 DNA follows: TGCAGCGTTGAAGAGGTTCTAGAGACAGGGGGCGAGGACTATGGCTACACCTTC. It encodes CSVEEVLETGGEDYGYTF.

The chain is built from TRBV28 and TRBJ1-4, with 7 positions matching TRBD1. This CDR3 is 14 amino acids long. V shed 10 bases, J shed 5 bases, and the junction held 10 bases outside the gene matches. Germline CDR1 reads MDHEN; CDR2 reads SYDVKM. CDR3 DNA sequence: TGTGCCACCACAGGGACAGCTAGCAATGAAAAACTGTTTTTT. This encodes CATTGTASNEKLFF.

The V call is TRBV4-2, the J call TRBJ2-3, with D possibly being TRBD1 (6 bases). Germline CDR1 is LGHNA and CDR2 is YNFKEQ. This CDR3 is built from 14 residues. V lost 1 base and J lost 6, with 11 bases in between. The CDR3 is CASSQANQGDTQYF. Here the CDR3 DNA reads TGTGCCAGCAGCCAAGCTAACCAGGGGGATACGCAGTATTTT.

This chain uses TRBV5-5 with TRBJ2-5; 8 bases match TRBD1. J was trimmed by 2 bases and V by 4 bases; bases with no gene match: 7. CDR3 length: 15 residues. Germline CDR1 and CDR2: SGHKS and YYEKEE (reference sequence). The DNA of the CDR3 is TGTGCCAGCAGCCCCGGACAGGGAGAACAAGAGACCCAGTACTTC. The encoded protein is CASSPGQGEQETQYF. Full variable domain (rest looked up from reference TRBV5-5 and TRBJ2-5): DAGVTQSPTHLIKTRGQQVTLRCSPISGHKSVSWYQQVLGQGPQFIFQYYEKEERGRGNFPDRFSARQFPNYSSELNVNALLLGDSALYLCASSPGQGEQETQYFGPGTRLLVL.